Below are 2 T cell receptor beta chains sequenced from a single sample in a study of T-cell reconstitution after alpha-beta-depleted transplantation in children. Library preparation (for TCRbeta) was performed with unique molecular identifiers. One entry per CDR3 protein, called by TCRdb with MiXCR from the PCR reads. The sample carries 490,000 or so distinct CDR3 sequences, around an eighth recorded once. Here the sequenced sample was PBMCs from the stem cell graft donor, taken from the stem cell graft. The source is a human donor who donated a stem cell graft to a child with combined immunodeficiency.

The CDR3 DNA reads TGTGCCAGCATTAGGACAGACAACACCGGGGAGCTGTTTTTT. Translation gives CASIRTDNTGELFF. This chain connects TRBV28 to TRBJ2-2; tentative D call: TRBD1 (6 bases). The CDR3 is 14 residues long. V lost 7 bases and J lost 2, with 11 bases in between. Germline V lookup: CDR1 MDHEN, CDR2 SYDVKM. Full variable domain (outside the CDR3, taken from reference TRBV28 and TRBJ2-2): DVKVTQSSRYLVKRTGEKVFLECVQDMDHENMFWYRQDPGLGLRLIYFSYDVKMKEKGDIPEGYSVSREKKERFSLILESASTNQTSMYLCASIRTDNTGELFFGEGSRLTVL.

The gene calls are TRBV18 and TRBJ2-1, with D maybe TRBD2 (6 bases). This CDR3 is 16 amino acids long. CDR1 and CDR2 (germline): KGHSH, LQKENI. V was clipped by 8 bases and J by 1 base, with 18 bases between them. CDR3 in DNA: TGTGCCAGCCTATTCACAACCGGGAGATCCTACAATGAGCAGTTCTTC. This translates into CASLFTTGRSYNEQFF.